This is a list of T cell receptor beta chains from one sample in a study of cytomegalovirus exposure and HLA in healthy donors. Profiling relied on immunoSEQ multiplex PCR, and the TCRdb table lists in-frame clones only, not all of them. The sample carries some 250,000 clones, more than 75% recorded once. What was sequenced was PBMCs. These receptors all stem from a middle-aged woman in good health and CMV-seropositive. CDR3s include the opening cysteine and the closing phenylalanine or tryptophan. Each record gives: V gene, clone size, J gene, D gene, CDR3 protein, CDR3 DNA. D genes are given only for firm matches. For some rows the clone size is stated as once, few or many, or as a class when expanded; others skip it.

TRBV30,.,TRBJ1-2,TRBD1,CALTGDNYGYTF,TGTGCCTTGACAGGGGATAACTATGGCTACACCTTC
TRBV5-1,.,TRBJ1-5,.,CVSSLEAFNQPQHF,TGCGTCAGCAGCTTGGAAGCTTTCAATCAGCCCCAGCATTTT
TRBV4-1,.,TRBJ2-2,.,CASSRQGGRSTGELFF,TGCGCCAGCAGCCGACAGGGAGGCCGTAGCACCGGGGAGCTGTTTTTT
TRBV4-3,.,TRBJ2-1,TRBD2,CASSHGLAGGASYNEQFF,TGCGCCAGCAGCCACGGACTAGCGGGGGGTGCTTCTTACAATGAGCAGTTCTTC
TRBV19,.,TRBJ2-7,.,CAMQREQYF,TGTGCCATGCAGAGGGAGCAGTACTTC
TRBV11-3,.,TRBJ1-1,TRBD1,CASSLRQGFEAFF,TGTGCCAGCAGCCTCAGACAGGGGTTTGAAGCTTTCTTT
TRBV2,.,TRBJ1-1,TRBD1,CASLGRQGVKTEAFF,TGTGCCAGCTTGGGACGACAGGGGGTTAAAACTGAAGCTTTCTTT
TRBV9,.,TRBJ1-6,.,CASSVATGSAPLHF,TGTGCCAGCAGCGTAGCTACAGGGTCGGCACCCCTCCACTTT
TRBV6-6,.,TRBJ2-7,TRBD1,CASSYSSRDRGNEQYF,TGTGCCAGCAGTTACTCGAGCCGGGACAGGGGGAACGAGCAGTACTTC
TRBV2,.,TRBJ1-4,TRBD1,CASRIQGRNEKLFF,TGTGCCAGCAGAATACAGGGGAGGAATGAAAAACTGTTTTTT
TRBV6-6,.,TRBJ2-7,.,CASSYSAGGYEQYF,TGTGCCAGCAGTTACTCAGCAGGGGGGTACGAGCAGTACTTC
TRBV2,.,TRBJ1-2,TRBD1,CASSERTGDYGYTF,TGTGCCAGCAGTGAAAGGACAGGGGACTATGGCTACACCTTC
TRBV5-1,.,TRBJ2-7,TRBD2,CASSPAGEINYEQYF,TGCGCCAGCAGCCCGGCGGGAGAAATTAACTACGAGCAGTACTTC
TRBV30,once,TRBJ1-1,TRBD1,CAWRGAGTGGIGTEAFF,TGTGCCTGGAGGGGAGCCGGGACAGGGGGCATCGGGACTGAAGCTTTCTTT
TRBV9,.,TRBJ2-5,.,CASSLQGSPQYF,TGTGCCAGCAGTCTTCAGGGTTCCCCCCAGTACTTC
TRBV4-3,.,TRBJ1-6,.,CASSQGRDSPLHF,TGCGCCAGCAGCCAAGGAAGAGATTCACCCCTCCACTTT
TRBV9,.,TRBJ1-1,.,CASSFQIGGAEAFF,TGTGCCAGCAGCTTCCAAATAGGGGGGGCTGAAGCTTTCTTT
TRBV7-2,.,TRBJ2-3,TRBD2,CASSSQAGAPDTQYF,TGTGCCAGCAGCTCACAAGCGGGAGCCCCAGATACGCAGTATTTT
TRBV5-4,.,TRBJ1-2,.,CASSLDLSGWDGYTF,TGTGCCAGCAGCTTGGATCTTTCAGGGTGGGATGGCTACACCTTC
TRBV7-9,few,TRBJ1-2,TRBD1,CASSSDPQGYGYTF,TGTGCCAGCAGCTCAGACCCACAGGGGTATGGCTACACCTTC
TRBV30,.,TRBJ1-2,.,CAWSLWTVTNYGYTF,TGTGCCTGGAGTCTTTGGACAGTTACTAACTATGGCTACACCTTC
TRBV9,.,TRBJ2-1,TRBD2,CASSVVPSGMTDEQFF,TGTGCCAGCAGCGTAGTTCCTAGCGGGATGACGGATGAGCAGTTCTTC
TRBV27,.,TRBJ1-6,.,CASTLSSYNSPLHF,TGTGCCAGCACACTGAGCTCCTATAATTCACCCCTCCACTTT
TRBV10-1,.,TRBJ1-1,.,CASSGGRGQNTEAFF,TGCGCCAGCAGTGGCGGAAGGGGACAGAACACTGAAGCTTTCTTT
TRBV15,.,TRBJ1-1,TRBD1,CATSRTRPTAGGGTEAFF,TGTGCCACCAGCAGAACCCGGCCCACTGCAGGGGGCGGGACTGAAGCTTTCTTT
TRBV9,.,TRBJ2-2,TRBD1,CASSATGPNTGELFF,TGTGCCAGCAGCGCGACAGGGCCCAACACCGGGGAGCTGTTTTTT
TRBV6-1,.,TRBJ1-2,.,CASRAGGGLYGYTF,TGTGCCAGCAGGGCGGGGGGCGGACTCTATGGCTACACCTTC
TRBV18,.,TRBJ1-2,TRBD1,CASSPDTGALGYTF,TGTGCCAGCTCGCCAGACACAGGGGCGCTGGGCTACACCTTC
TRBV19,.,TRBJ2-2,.,CASTQWPGELFF,TGTGCCAGTACCCAGTGGCCCGGGGAGCTGTTTTTT
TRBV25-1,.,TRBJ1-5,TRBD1,CASSAQGANQPQHF,TGTGCCAGCAGTGCACAGGGGGCCAATCAGCCCCAGCATTTT
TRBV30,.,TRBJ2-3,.,CAWSKGGATDTQYF,TGTGCCTGGAGCAAAGGAGGGGCCACAGATACGCAGTATTTT
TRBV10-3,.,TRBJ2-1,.,CAINSLTTNNEQFF,TGTGCCATCAACTCGCTTACTACCAACAATGAGCAGTTCTTC
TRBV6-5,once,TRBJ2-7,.,CASSRIPREQYF,TGTGCCAGCAGTCGAATCCCTCGGGAGCAGTACTTC
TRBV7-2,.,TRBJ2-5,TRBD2,CASSWYSGGQETQYF,TGTGCCAGCAGCTGGTATAGCGGGGGACAAGAGACCCAGTACTTC
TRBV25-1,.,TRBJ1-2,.,CASSVQGEAGNYGYTF,TGTGCCAGCAGTGTGCAGGGAGAAGCGGGTAACTATGGCTACACCTTC
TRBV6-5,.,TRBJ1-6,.,CASSYETNNSPLHF,TGTGCCAGCAGTTACGAGACAAATAATTCACCCCTCCACTTT
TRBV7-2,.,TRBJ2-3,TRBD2,CASSFVAGGGLSTDTQYF,TGTGCCAGCAGCTTCGTAGCGGGGGGCGGTTTGAGCACAGATACGCAGTATTTT
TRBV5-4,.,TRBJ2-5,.,CASSLPGTYGETQYF,TGTGCCAGCAGCTTACCCGGGACTTACGGCGAGACCCAGTACTTC
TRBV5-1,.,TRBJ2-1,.,CASSLLANEQFF,TGCGCCAGCAGCTTGCTGGCAAATGAGCAGTTCTTC
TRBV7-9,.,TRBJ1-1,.,CASSSEGVTEAFF,TGTGCCAGCAGCTCAGAGGGAGTCACTGAAGCTTTCTTT
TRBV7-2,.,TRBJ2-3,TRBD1,CASSLVTGGTDTQYF,TGTGCCAGCAGCTTAGTAACAGGGGGCACAGATACGCAGTATTTT
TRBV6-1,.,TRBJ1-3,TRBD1,CASKGTALSGNTIYF,TGTGCCAGCAAAGGGACAGCTCTTTCTGGAAACACCATATATTTT
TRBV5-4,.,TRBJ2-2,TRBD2,CASSLTSGGAVMSGELFF,TGTGCCAGCAGCTTGACTAGCGGGGGGGCCGTTATGAGCGGGGAGCTGTTTTTT
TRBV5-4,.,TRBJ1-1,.,CASSPGVTEAFF,TGTGCCAGCAGCCCAGGGGTCACTGAAGCTTTCTTT
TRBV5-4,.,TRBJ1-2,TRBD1,CASTEGQGAFNYGYTF,TGTGCCAGCACTGAAGGACAGGGGGCTTTTAACTATGGCTACACCTTC
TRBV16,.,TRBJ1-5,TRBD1,CASSQMDRGSNQPQHF,TGTGCCAGCAGCCAAATGGACAGGGGGAGCAATCAGCCCCAGCATTTT